Listed below are T cell receptor beta chains from one sample, sequenced in a study of blood T cells in healthy people across ages. Each CDR3 protein gets one entry after TCRdb re-called the 5' RACE reads with MiXCR. The repertoire holds more than 650,000 distinct CDR3 sequences, with 22% as singletons. Material for sequencing was blood. The origin of the receptors is a man in his 70s in good health. Each CDR3 is given with its conserved first and last residue. Each record gives: CDR3 DNA, CDR3 protein, J gene, clone size, V gene, D gene. The D gene is left open where the match is weak. The size entry is marked missing in some rows and otherwise reads once, few, many or a size class.

. CSAPNRGKYGCTF TRBJ1-2 . TRBV20-1 .
TGTGCCAGCAGCGTAACCATGAACACTGAAGCTTTCTTT CASSVTMNTEAFF TRBJ1-1 . TRBV9 .
TGCAGTGCTAGGGACCGGACTAGCGTCGGCGATGAGCAGTTCTTC CSARDRTSVGDEQFF TRBJ2-1 few TRBV20-1 TRBD2
TGCAGTGCCATGTATGGGGGACAGGGCGCCACCGGGGAGCTGTTTTTT CSAMYGGQGATGELFF TRBJ2-2 few TRBV20-1 TRBD1
TGCGCCAGCAGCTTGATGGGCAGGGAGAATGAAAAACTGTTTTTT CASSLMGRENEKLFF TRBJ1-4 . TRBV5-1 .
TGTGCCAGCAGTTACAGGGCTACCAGGGGCTACACCTTC CASSYRATRGYTF TRBJ1-2 . TRBV6-5 .
TGCAGTGCTATTACAGGGACCTACACTGAAGCTTTCTTT CSAITGTYTEAFF TRBJ1-1 few TRBV20-1 .
TGCAGCGTTGACCGGGAGAGCACAGATACGCAGTATTTT CSVDRESTDTQYF TRBJ2-3 . TRBV29-1 .
TGTGCCAGCAGCATCGGCAGGGGGCAGCCCCAGCATTTT CASSIGRGQPQHF TRBJ1-5 . TRBV3-1 TRBD1
TGTGCCAGCAGCCCGAGTGGAGATCCCTACGAGCAGTACTTC CASSPSGDPYEQYF TRBJ2-7 few TRBV5-6 .
TGCGCCAGCAGCTTGGTAATGGCGACGAACACCGGGGAGCTGTTTTTT CASSLVMATNTGELFF TRBJ2-2 few TRBV5-1 .
TGCAGTGCTAGAGATAGCGGGAGAGCGGACTGGACCCAGTACTTC CSARDSGRADWTQYF TRBJ2-5 . TRBV20-1 TRBD2